Below, one TCR beta chain is given with its context. Using immunoSEQ multiplex PCR, the repertoire was profiled, and TCRdb retains in-frame clones only, with some absent. The data show 150,000 to 200,000 clones, with 90% seen just once and roughly 1.5% held by the top ten. The record originates from a study of control samples from healthy donors and cancer patients. V dropped 7 bases and J dropped 3 bases, with 10 bases sitting between them. This CDR3 spans 12 amino acids. The germline CDR1 and CDR2 sequences are SGHTA and FQGNSA. V gene TRBV7-2 combines with J gene TRBJ2-7, with D tentatively TRBD1 or TRBD2 (5 bases each). The source material was blood. This TCR came from a woman aged 45-65 years in good health. The CDR3 region has the DNA TGTGCCAGCACCCGGGACCTCTACGAGCAGTACTTC. Encoded protein: CASTRDLYEQYF.